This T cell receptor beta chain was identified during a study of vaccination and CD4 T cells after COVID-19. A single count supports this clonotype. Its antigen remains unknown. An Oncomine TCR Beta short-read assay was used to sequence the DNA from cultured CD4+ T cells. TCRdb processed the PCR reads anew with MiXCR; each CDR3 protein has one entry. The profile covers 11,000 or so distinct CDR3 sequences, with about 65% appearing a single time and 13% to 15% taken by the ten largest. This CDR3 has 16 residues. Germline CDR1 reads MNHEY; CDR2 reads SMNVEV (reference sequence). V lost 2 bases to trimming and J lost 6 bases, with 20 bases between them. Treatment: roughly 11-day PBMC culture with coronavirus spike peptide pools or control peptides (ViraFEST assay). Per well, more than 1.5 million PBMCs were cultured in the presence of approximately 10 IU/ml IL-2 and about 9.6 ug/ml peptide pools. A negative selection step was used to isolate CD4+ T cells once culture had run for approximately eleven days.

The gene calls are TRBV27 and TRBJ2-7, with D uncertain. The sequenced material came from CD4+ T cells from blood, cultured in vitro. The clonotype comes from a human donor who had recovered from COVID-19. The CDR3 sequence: CASSLRVGSLGFEQYF. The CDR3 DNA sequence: TGTGCCAGCAGTTTAAGGGTGGGCAGCCTTGGATTCGAGCAGTACTTC.